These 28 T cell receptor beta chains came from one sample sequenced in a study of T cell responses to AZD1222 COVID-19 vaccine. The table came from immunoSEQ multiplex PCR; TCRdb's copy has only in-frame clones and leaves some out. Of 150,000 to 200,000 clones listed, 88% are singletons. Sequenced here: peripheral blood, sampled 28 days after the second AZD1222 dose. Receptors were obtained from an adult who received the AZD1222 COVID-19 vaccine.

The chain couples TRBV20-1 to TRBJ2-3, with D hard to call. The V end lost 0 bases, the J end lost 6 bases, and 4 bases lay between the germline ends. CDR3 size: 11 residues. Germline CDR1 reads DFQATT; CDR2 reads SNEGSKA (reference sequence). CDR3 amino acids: CSAREFDTQYF. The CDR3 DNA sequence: TGCAGTGCTAGAGAATTTGATACGCAGTATTTT.

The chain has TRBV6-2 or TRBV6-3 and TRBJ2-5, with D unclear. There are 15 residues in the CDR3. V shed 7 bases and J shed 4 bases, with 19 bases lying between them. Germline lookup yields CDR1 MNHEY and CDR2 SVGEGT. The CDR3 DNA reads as TGTGCCAGCATCCCCCGGGCCCTCTCTACAGAGACCCAGTACTTC. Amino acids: CASIPRALSTETQYF.

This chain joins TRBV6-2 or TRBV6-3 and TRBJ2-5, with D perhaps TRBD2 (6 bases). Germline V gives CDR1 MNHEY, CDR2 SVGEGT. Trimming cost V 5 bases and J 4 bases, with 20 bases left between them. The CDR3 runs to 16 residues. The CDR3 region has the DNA TGTGCCAGCAGTAACGCCATTTTCGGGAGTTTAGAGACCCAGTACTTC. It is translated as CASSNAIFGSLETQYF.

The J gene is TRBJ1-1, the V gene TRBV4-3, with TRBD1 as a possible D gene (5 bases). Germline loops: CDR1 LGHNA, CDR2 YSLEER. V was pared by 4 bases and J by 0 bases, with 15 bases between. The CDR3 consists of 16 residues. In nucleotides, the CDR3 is TGCGCCAGCAGCCTAGCCTGGGGCCGAGTGAACACTGAAGCTTTCTTT. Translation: CASSLAWGRVNTEAFF.

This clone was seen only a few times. The CDR3 region has the DNA TGTGCCAGCAGCCCCAGGGGGCCGAAGGGGCAGTTCTTC. Encoded protein: CASSPRGPKGQFF. The rearrangement joins TRBV21-1 to TRBJ2-1; TRBD1, the table's D call, was not compared with the DNA. TRBV21-1 is a pseudogene locus. The CDR3 consists of 13 residues.

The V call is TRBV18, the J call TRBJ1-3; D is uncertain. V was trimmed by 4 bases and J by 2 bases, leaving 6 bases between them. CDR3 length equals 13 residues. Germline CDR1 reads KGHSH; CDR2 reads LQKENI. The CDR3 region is CASSRTAGNTIYF. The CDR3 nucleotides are TGTGCCAGCTCACGGACGGCTGGAAACACCATATATTTT. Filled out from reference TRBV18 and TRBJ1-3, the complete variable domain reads NAGVMQNPRHLVRRRGQEARLRCSPMKGHSHVYWYRQLPEEGLKFMVYLQKENIIDESGMPKERFSAEFPKEGPSILRIQQVVRGDSAAYFCASSRTAGNTIYFGEGSWLTVV.

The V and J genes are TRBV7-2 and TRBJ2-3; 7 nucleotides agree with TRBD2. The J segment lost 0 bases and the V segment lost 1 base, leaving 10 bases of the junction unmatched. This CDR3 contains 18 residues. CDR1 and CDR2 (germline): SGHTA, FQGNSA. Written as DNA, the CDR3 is TGTGCCAGCAGCTTAGGTGGCGGGAGCTCATCTAGCACAGATACGCAGTATTTT. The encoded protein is CASSLGGGSSSSTDTQYF.

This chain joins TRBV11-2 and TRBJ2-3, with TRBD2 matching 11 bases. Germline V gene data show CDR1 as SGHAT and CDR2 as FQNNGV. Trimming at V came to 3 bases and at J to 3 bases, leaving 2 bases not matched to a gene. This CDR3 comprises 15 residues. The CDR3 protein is CASSLTSGETDTQYF. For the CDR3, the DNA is TGTGCCAGCAGCTTGACTAGCGGGGAGACAGATACGCAGTATTTT.

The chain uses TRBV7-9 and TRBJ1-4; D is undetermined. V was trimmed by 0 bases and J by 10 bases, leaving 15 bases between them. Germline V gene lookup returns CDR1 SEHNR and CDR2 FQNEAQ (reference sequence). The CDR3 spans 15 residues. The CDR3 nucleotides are TGTGCCAGCAGCTTAGCCGGGGATCACAGCGGAAAACTGTTTTTT. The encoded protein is CASSLAGDHSGKLFF.

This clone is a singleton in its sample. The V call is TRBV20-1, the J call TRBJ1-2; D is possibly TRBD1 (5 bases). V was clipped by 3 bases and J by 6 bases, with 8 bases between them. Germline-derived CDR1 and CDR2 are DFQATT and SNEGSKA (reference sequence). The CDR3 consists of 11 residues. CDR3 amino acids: CSARGLDGYTF. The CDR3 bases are TGCAGTGCTAGGGGGCTGGATGGCTACACCTTC.

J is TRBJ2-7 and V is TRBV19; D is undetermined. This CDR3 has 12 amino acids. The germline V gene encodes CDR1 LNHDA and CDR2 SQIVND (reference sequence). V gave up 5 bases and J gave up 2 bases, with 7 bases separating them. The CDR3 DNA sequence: TGTGCCAGTAGTGATGTGCCCTACGAGCAGTACTTC. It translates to CASSDVPYEQYF.

DNA for the CDR3: TGCAGCGTTGAAGGTGAGTCGCCCACCTACAATGAGCAGTTCTTC. Amino acid sequence: CSVEGESPTYNEQFF. V and J are TRBV29-1 and TRBJ2-1; no reliable D call. The CDR3 runs 15 residues. The V gene's germline CDR1 is SQVTM and CDR2 ANQGSEA. V was trimmed by 1 base and J by 2 bases, leaving 12 bases between them.

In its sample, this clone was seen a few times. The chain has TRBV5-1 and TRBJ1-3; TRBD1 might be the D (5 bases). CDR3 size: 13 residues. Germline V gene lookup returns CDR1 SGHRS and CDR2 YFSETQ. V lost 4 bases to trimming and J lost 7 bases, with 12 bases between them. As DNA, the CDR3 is TGCGCCAGCAGCCCTGGGTGGGGGAACACCATATATTTT. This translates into CASSPGWGNTIYF.

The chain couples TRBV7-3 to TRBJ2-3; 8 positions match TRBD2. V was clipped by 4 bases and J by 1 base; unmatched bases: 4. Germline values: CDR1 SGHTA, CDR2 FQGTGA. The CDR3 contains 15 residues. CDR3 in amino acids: CASSSLAGGTDTQYF. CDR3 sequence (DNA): TGTGCCAGCAGCTCGCTAGCGGGCGGCACAGATACGCAGTATTTT.

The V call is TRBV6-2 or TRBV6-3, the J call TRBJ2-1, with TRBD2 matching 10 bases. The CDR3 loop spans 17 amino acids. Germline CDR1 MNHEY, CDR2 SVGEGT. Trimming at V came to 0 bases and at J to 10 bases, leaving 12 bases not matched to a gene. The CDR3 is CASSYSRLAGDQKEQFF. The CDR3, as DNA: TGTGCCAGCAGTTACTCCCGGCTAGCGGGAGATCAGAAGGAGCAGTTCTTC.

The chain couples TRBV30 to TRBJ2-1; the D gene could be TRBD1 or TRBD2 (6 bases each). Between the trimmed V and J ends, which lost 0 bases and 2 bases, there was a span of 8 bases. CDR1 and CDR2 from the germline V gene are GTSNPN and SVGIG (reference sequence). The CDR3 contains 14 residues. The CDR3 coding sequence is TGTGCCTGGAGTGTGAGGGGGGCCTACAATGAGCAGTTCTTC. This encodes CAWSVRGAYNEQFF. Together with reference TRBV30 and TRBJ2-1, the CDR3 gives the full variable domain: SQTIHQWPATLVQPVGSPLSLECTVEGTSNPNLYWYRQAAGRGLQLLFYSVGIGQISSEVPQNLSASRPQDRQFILSSKKLLLSDSGFYLCAWSVRGAYNEQFFGPGTRLTVL.

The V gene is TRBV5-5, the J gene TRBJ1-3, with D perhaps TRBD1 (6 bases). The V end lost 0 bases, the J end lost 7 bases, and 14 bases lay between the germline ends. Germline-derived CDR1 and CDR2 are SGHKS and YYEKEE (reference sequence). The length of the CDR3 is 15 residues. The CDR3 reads CASSLGRGLGNTIYF. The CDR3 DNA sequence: TGTGCCAGCAGCTTGGGCAGGGGATTAGGGAACACCATATATTTT.

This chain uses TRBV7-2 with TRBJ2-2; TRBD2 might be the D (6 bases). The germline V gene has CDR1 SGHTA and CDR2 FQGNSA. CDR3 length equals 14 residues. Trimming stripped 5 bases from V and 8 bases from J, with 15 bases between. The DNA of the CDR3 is TGTGCCAGCAGCCCCTGGAGGGGTGGAGGGGAGCTGTTTTTT. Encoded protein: CASSPWRGGGELFF. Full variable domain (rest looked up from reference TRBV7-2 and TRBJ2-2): GAGVSQSPSNKVTEKGKDVELRCDPISGHTALYWYRQSLGQGLEFLIYFQGNSAPDKSGLPSDRFSAERTGGSVSTLTIQRTQQEDSAVYLCASSPWRGGGELFFGEGSRLTVL.

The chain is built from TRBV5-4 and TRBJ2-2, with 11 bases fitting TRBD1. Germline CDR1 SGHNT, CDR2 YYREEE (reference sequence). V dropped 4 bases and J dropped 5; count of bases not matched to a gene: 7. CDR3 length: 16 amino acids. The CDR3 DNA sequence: TGTGCCAGCAGCATTGGACAGGGGGCGCCAACCGGGGAGCTGTTTTTT. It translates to CASSIGQGAPTGELFF. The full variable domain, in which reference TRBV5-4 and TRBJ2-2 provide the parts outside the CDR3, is ETGVTQSPTHLIKTRGQQVTLRCSSQSGHNTVSWYQQALGQGPQFIFQYYREEENGRGNFPPRFSGLQFPNYSSELNVNALELDDSALYLCASSIGQGAPTGELFFGEGSRLTVL.

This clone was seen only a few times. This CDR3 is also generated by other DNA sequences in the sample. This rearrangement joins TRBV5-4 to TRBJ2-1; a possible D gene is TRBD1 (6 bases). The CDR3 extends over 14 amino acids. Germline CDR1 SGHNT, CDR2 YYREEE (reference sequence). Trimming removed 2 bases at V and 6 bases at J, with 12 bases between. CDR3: CASSLRQGSNEQFF. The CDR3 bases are TGTGCCAGCAGCTTACGCCAGGGGTCCAATGAGCAGTTCTTC. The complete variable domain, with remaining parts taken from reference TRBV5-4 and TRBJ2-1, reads ETGVTQSPTHLIKTRGQQVTLRCSSQSGHNTVSWYQQALGQGPQFIFQYYREEENGRGNFPPRFSGLQFPNYSSELNVNALELDDSALYLCASSLRQGSNEQFFGPGTRLTVL.

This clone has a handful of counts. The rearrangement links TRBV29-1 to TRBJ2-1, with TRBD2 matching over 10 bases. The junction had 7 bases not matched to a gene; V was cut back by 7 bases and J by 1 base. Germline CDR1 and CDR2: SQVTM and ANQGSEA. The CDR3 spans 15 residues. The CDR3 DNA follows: TGCAGCGCCCGGACTAGCGGCTTTTCCTACAATGAGCAGTTCTTC. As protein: CSARTSGFSYNEQFF.

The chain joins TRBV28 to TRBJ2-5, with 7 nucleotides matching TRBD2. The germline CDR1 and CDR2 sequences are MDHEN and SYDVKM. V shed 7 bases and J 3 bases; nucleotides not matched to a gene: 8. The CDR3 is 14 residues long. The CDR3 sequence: CASTPGRAEETQYF. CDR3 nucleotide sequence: TGTGCCAGCACCCCGGGGAGGGCAGAAGAGACCCAGTACTTC.

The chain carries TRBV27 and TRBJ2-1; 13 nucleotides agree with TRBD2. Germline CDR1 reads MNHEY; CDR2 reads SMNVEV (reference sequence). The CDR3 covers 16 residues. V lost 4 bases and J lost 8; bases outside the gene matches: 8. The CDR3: CASSSPGTSGIHEQFF. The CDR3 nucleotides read TGTGCCAGCAGTTCTCCCGGGACTAGCGGGATCCATGAGCAGTTCTTC.

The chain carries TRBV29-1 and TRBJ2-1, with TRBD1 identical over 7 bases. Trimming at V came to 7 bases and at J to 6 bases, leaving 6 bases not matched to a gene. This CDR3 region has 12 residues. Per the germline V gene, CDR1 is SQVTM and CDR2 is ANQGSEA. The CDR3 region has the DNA TGCAGCGCTCGACAGGGAACCAATGAGCAGTTCTTC. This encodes CSARQGTNEQFF.

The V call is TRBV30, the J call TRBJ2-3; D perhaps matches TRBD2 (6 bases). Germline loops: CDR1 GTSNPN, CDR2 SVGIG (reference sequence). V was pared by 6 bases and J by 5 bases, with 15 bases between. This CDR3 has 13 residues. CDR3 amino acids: CACGRGVVDTQYF. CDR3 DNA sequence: TGTGCCTGCGGGAGAGGTGTGGTAGATACGCAGTATTTT.

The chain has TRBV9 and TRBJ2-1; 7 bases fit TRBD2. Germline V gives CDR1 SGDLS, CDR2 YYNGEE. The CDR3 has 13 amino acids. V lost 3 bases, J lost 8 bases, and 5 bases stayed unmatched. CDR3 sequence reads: CASSGSLADEQFF. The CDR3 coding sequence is TGTGCCAGCAGCGGATCCCTAGCGGATGAGCAGTTCTTC.

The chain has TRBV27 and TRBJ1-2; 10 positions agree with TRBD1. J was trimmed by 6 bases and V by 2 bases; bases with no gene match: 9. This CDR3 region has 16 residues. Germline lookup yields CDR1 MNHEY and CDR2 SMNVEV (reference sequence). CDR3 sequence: CASSLRSTGTGDGYTF. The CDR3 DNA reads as TGTGCCAGCAGTTTACGATCGACCGGGACAGGGGATGGCTACACCTTC.

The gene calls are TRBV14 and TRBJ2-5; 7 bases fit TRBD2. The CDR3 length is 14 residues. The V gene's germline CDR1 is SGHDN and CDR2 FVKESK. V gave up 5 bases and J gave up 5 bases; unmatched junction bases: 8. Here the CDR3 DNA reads TGTGCCAGCAGCGGGTTCGGGAGGTTCGAGACCCAGTACTTC. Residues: CASSGFGRFETQYF.